A single sample gave rise to the 10 T cell receptor beta chains below, sequenced in a study of beta chain features in type 1 diabetes. Every bit of the isolated RNA underwent reverse transcription, so sequencing read expressed TCRB transcripts. Some clones are missing from TCRdb's copy, which holds only in-frame ones; the method was immunoSEQ multiplex PCR. The sample holds approximately 330,000 clones; about 10% are singletons and the top ten take roughly 0.016%. The sequencing input was naive CD4+ T cells from blood. The receptors here all came from a woman between 25 and 40 years old in good health.

This clone was picked up many times. This chain joins TRBV7-9 and TRBJ2-7, with 10 nucleotides matching TRBD2. This CDR3 has 14 amino acids. Germline trimming cut 3 bases from V and 3 bases from J; bases unmatched to any gene: 2. Germline CDR1 SEHNR, CDR2 FQNEAQ (reference sequence). The CDR3 region has the DNA TGTGCCAGCAGCTTCGCTAGCGGGAGCTACGAGCAGTACTTC. This gives the protein CASSFASGSYEQYF.

This clone was detected a few times. The junction differs from germline at one of its ends, possibly a read error. V gene TRBV7-7 combines with J gene TRBJ2-7; perhaps TRBD1 as D (6 bases). The CDR3 consists of 13 residues. Looked up from germline, CDR1 is SSHAT and CDR2 is FNYEAQ (reference sequence). The CDR3, as DNA: TGTGCTAGCAGCCCTCAGGGGCCCTACGAGCAGTACTTC. The encoded protein is CASSPQGPYEQYF. Supplemented by reference TRBV7-7 and TRBJ2-7, the full variable domain reads GAGVSQSPRYKVTKRGQDVTLRCDPISSHATLYWYQQALGQGPEFLTYFNYEAQPDKSGLPSDRFSAERPEGSISTLTIQRTEQRDSAMYRCASSPQGPYEQYFGPGTRLTVT.

CDR3 in DNA: TGCGCCAGCAGCCAACCTAAACCGGCCGGGACACGAAGTTCCTACGAGCAGTACTTC. Translation gives CASSQPKPAGTRSSYEQYF. The genes are TRBV4-3 and TRBJ2-7; D is perhaps TRBD1 (6 bases). Germline V gene sequence: CDR1 LGHNA, CDR2 YSLEER. V lost 2 bases, J lost 1 base, and 24 bases lay in between. CDR3 length: 19 residues.

The chain recombines TRBV6-4 with TRBJ2-2; a possible D gene is TRBD2 (6 bases). The CDR3 is 14 residues long. Germline V gives CDR1 MRHNA, CDR2 SNTAGT. The V end was cut by 8 bases, the J end by 5 bases, with 15 bases between. The CDR3 DNA reads TGTGCCAGCTCCGGGACTCTAAATACCGGGGAGCTGTTTTTT. Protein product: CASSGTLNTGELFF.

About this clone itself: Other DNA sequences of this sample code for an identical CDR3. V and J are TRBV30 and TRBJ2-7; no firm D call. The germline V and J ends were trimmed by 0 bases and 1 base, with 4 bases remaining between them. Per the germline V gene, CDR1 is GTSNPN and CDR2 is SVGIG (reference sequence). The CDR3 extends over 12 amino acids. In nucleotides, the CDR3 is TGTGCCTGGAGTGTGAGGTCCTACGAGCAGTACTTC. Translation: CAWSVRSYEQYF.

There are a few counts of this clone. The chain links TRBV15 to TRBJ2-5; 9 nucleotides line up with TRBD2. From germline, CDR1 is LNHNV and CDR2 YYDKDF (reference sequence). This CDR3 contains 15 residues. V lost 0 bases and J lost 5; bases outside the gene matches: 4. The DNA of the CDR3 is TGTGCCACCAGCAGAGATCCCAGCGGGAGGGAGACCCAGTACTTC. It translates to CATSRDPSGRETQYF.

A few counts support this clone. The rearrangement links TRBV7-2 to TRBJ2-5, with D perhaps TRBD1 (7 bases). Trimming stripped 5 bases from V and 4 bases from J, with 14 bases between. The germline V gene has CDR1 SGHTA and CDR2 FQGNSA. The CDR3 has 14 amino acids. Written as DNA, the CDR3 is TGTGCCAGCAGCGTGACAGGGCGGGGAGAGACCCAGTACTTC. Translated, it gives CASSVTGRGETQYF.

This CDR3 reads CASRLPGGYGYTF. The CDR3 DNA reads as TGTGCCAGCAGGCTACCAGGGGGCTATGGCTACACCTTC. This sequence joins TRBV6-5 and TRBJ1-2, with TRBD1 matching 7 bases. This CDR3 is 13 amino acids long. Per germline, CDR1 MNHEY and CDR2 SVGAGI. The trim removed 6 bases at V and 4 bases at J, leaving 5 bases unmatched.

This clone was seen a few times. This chain connects TRBV30 to TRBJ2-7; 13 bases agree with TRBD2. Germline V lookup: CDR1 GTSNPN, CDR2 SVGIG (reference sequence). The CDR3 has 13 residues. J was trimmed by 6 bases and V by 5 bases; bases with no gene match: 4. The CDR3 is CAWGLAGVGEQYF. CDR3 sequence (DNA): TGTGCCTGGGGACTAGCGGGAGTAGGCGAGCAGTACTTC. The full variable domain, rest sourced from reference TRBV30 and TRBJ2-7, is SQTIHQWPATLVQPVGSPLSLECTVEGTSNPNLYWYRQAAGRGLQLLFYSVGIGQISSEVPQNLSASRPQDRQFILSSKKLLLSDSGFYLCAWGLAGVGEQYFGPGTRLTVT.

This clone was detected a few times. The chain recombines TRBV29-1 with TRBJ2-3; possible D gene TRBD1, 6 bases. Germline V gives CDR1 SQVTM, CDR2 ANQGSEA. The CDR3 totals 14 residues. The V end was cut by 3 bases, the J end by 0 bases, with 10 bases between. The CDR3 region is CSVDGTPSTDTQYF. CDR3 coding DNA: TGCAGCGTTGACGGGACACCAAGCACAGATACGCAGTATTTT.